The table lists the clone carrying this T cell receptor beta chain with a few counts. Its antigen is unidentified. This sample is drawn from a study of early T cells in non-severe SARS-CoV-2 infection. Study-wide context: Sequencing targeted bulk RNA from unsorted whole blood, leaving chains unpaired.

TCRdb redid the calling of the 5' RACE reads with MiXCR, one entry per CDR3 protein. The data show 100,000 to 150,000 distinct CDR3 sequences, 15% seen once. General study findings and limits: VDJdb matches were skewed toward anti-spike CD8 T cell responses.

V lost 4 bases, J lost 9 bases, and 14 bases lay in between. CDR1 is KGHDR and CDR2 is SFDVKD in the germline V gene. CDR3 length equals 13 residues. This chain links TRBV24-1 with TRBJ2-5, with a possible D match to TRBD2 (6 bases). The source is an adult who was a healthcare worker with PCR-confirmed SARS-CoV-2 infection or an uninfected control (not recorded which). Sequencing was performed on whole blood. The CDR3 DNA is TGTGCCACCAGTGACAGCCCGCGGGGAGCCCAGTACTTC. This translates into CATSDSPRGAQYF.